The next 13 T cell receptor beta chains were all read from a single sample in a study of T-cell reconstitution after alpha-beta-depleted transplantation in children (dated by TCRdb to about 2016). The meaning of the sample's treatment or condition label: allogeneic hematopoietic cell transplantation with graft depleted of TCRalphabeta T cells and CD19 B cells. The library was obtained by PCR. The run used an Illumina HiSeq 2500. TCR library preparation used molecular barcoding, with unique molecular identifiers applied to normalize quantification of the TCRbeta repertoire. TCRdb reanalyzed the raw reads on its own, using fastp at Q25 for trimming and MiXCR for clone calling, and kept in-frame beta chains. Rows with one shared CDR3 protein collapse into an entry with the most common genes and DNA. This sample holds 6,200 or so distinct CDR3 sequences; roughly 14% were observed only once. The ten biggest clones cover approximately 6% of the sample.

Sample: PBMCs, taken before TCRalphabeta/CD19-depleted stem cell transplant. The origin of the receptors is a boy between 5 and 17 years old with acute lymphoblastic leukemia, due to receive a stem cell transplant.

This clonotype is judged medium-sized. CDR3 amino acids: CASSLEGRNSPLHF. The CDR3 DNA reads as TGTGCCAGCAGCTTAGAGGGGCGGAATTCACCCCTCCACTTT. The J gene is TRBJ1-6, the V gene TRBV7-8; perhaps TRBD1 as D (5 bases). The CDR3 has 14 amino acids. From germline, CDR1 is SGHVS and CDR2 FQNEAQ. V lost 1 base to trimming and J lost 7 bases, with 8 bases between them.

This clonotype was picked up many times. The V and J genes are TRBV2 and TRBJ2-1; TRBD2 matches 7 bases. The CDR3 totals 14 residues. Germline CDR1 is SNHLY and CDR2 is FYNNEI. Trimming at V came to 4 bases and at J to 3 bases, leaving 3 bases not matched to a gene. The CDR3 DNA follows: TGTGCCAGCAGTGTGGGGGGGTACTACAATGAGCAGTTCTTC. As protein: CASSVGGYYNEQFF.

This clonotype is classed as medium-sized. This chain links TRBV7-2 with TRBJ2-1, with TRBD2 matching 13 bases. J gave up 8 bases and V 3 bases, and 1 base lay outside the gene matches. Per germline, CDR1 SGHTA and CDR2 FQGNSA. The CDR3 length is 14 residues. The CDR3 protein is CASSFGLAGDEQFF. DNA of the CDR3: TGTGCCAGCAGCTTCGGACTAGCGGGAGATGAGCAGTTCTTC. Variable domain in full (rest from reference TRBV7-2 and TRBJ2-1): GAGVSQSPSNKVTEKGKDVELRCDPISGHTALYWYRQSLGQGLEFLIYFQGNSAPDKSGLPSDRFSAERTGGSVSTLTIQRTQQEDSAVYLCASSFGLAGDEQFFGPGTRLTVL.

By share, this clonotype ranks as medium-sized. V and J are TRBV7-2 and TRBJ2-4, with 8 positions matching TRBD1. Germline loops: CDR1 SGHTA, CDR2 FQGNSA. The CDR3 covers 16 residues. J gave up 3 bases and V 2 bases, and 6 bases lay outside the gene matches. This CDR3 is CASSLWTGHDKNIQYF. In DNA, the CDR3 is TGTGCCAGCAGCTTATGGACAGGGCATGACAAAAACATTCAGTACTTC.

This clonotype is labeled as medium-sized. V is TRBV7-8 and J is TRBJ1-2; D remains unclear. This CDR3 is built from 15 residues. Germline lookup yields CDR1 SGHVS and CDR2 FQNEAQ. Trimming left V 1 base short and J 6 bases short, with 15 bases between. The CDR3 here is CASSLVPGPTNGYTF. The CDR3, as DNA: TGTGCCAGCAGCTTAGTTCCCGGACCGACAAATGGCTACACCTTC.

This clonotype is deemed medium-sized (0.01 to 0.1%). The CDR3 loop reads CASSHPPGTYNEQFF. The CDR3 region has the DNA TGTGCCAGCAGCCACCCCCCCGGGACCTACAATGAGCAGTTCTTC. The rearrangement joins TRBV4-2 to TRBJ2-1, with D perhaps TRBD2 (5 bases). The germline gives CDR1 LGHNA, CDR2 YNFKEQ. V shed 3 bases and J shed 2 bases, with 11 bases lying between them. The CDR3 is 15 residues long.

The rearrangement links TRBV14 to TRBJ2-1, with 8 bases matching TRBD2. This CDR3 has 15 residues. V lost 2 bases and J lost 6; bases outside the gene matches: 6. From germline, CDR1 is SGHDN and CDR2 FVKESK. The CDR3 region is CASSQIAGPLNEQFF. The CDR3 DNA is TGTGCCAGCAGCCAAATAGCGGGACCCCTCAATGAGCAGTTCTTC.

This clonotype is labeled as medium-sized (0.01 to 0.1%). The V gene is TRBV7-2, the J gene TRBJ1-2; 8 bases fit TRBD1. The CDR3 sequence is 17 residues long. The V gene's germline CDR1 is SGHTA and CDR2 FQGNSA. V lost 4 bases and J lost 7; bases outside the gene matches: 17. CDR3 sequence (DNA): TGTGCCAGCAGCTCCTCCAAATTGAGGACAGGGTTGATTGGCTACACCTTC. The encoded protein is CASSSSKLRTGLIGYTF. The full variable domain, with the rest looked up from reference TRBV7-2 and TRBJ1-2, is GAGVSQSPSNKVTEKGKDVELRCDPISGHTALYWYRQSLGQGLEFLIYFQGNSAPDKSGLPSDRFSAERTGGSVSTLTIQRTQQEDSAVYLCASSSSKLRTGLIGYTFGSGTRLTVV.

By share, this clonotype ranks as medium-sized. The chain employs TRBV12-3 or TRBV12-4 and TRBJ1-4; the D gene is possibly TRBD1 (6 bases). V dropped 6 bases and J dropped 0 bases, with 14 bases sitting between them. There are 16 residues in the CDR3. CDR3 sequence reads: CASSPGTIATNEKLFF. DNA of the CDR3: TGTGCCAGCAGCCCTGGGACAATCGCAACTAATGAAAAACTGTTTTTT.

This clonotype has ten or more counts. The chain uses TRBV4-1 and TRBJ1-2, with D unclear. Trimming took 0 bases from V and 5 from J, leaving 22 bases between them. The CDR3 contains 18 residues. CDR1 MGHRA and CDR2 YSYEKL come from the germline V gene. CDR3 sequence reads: CASSQDLGRNSLIYGYTF. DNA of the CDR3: TGCGCCAGCAGCCAAGATCTTGGGCGGAACAGCCTGATTTATGGCTACACCTTC.

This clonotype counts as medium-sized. The CDR3 sequence is CASSPRVGLDSSYEQYF. CDR3 coding DNA: TGCGCCAGCAGCCCCAGGGTCGGGTTGGACTCCTCCTACGAGCAGTACTTC. This rearrangement joins TRBV4-3 to TRBJ2-7; D might be TRBD1 or TRBD2, each matching 5 bases. The CDR3 covers 17 residues. The V end lost 4 bases, the J end lost 0 bases, and 19 bases lay between the germline ends. Looked up from germline, CDR1 is LGHNA and CDR2 is YSLEER.

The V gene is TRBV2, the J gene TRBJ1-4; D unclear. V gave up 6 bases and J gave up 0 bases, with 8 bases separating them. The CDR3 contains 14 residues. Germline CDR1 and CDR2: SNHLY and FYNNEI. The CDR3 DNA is TGTGCCAGCAGGAAGGTAGCAACTAATGAAAAACTGTTTTTT. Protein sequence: CASRKVATNEKLFF.

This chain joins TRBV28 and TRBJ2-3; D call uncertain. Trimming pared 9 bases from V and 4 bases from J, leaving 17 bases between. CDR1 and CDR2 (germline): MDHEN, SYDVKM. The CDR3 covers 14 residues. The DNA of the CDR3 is TGTGCCAGGGGCCCCGGGCTGGGTTCAGATACGCAGTATTTT. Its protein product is CARGPGLGSDTQYF.